This T cell receptor beta chain is drawn from a study of radiotherapy plus CTLA-4 blockade in lung cancer. Patients with chemo-refractory metastatic non-small-cell lung cancer received focal radiation plus CTLA-4 blockade with ipilimumab. Method: immunoSEQ multiplex PCR; TCRdb's copy keeps in-frame clones and lacks some. This sample has about 88,000 clones, with 72% found just once. CDR1 and CDR2 (germline): SEHNR, FQNEAQ (reference sequence). Trimming pared 5 bases from V and 8 bases from J, leaving 21 bases between. The CDR3 sequence is 15 residues long. The sequence came from a human donor with non-small cell lung cancer that progressed on radiotherapy plus ipilimumab. Sequenced here: peripheral blood, sampled from a patient treated with radiotherapy plus ipilimumab. V gene TRBV7-9 combines with J gene TRBJ1-2; no clear D gene. The CDR3 DNA sequence: TGTGCCAGCAGCCCGAGTACCGGGCCCACCGACGGCTACACCTTC. It yields the protein CASSPSTGPTDGYTF.